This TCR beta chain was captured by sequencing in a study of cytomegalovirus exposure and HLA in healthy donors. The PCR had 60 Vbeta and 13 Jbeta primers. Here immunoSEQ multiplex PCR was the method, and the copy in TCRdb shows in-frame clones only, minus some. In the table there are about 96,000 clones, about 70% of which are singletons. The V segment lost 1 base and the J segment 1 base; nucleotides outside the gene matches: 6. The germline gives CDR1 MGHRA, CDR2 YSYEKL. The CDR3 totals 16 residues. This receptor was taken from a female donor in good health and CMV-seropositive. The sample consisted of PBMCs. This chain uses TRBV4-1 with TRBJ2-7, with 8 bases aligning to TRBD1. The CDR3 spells CASSQVDTGGSYEQYF. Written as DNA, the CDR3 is TGCGCCAGCAGCCAAGTGGATACAGGGGGGTCCTACGAGCAGTACTTC.